This section outlines one T cell receptor beta chain sequence together with its context. Its antigen is not yet known. No much larger clone is present one base from it, and per-base qualities are unavailable. TCRbeta CDR3 regions were amplified from genomic DNA using the immunoSEQ Assay, a bias-controlled multiplex PCR. The study's own analysis went as follows. Nucleated cell counts per sample were estimated from amplification of reference gene primers within the assay. To quantify the absolute abundance of each unique TCRbeta CDR3 rearrangement, sequence reads were collapsed and filtered. For each sample, productive Simpson clonality was calculated as the square root of Simpson's diversity index over productive rearrangements. TCRdb carries this immuneACCESS record with in-frame sequences only. Its versions omit some clonotypes, under half of them owing to an unresolved V gene in the studies checked, with the rest unexplained. V and J calls and clone size come straight from that table; D and trimming were deduced from the DNA. Counted in this sample were some 490,000 clones; about 88% of them appeared once. The ten largest clonotypes hold 6.5% to 8.5% of the sample.

The V and J ends are trimmed by 3 bases and 4 bases, leaving 12 bases between them. The germline V gene gives CDR1 as KGHSH and CDR2 as LQKENI. The CDR3 runs 14 residues from the cysteine to the phenylalanine. CDR3 DNA only is kept here, 42 bases in frame from base 1. The sample belongs to a study of blood T cell repertoires in COVID-19 (TCRdb year 2020). Concerning the study at large: Samples covering the acute and convalescent phases of COVID-19 were provided by collaborators in the United States, Italy and Spain. The prospective study material was composed of cDNA or gDNA derived from T cells, B-cell-depleted T cells, or PBMCs. Subjects who had been exposed to COVID-19, were actively infected with it, or had recovered from it provided the deeply sampled blood TCRbeta repertoires that made up the dataset. The repertoires were released in a freely available public database meant as a resource for research on the immune response to SARS-CoV-2. Samples came from the ongoing ImmuneRACE study (first 160 participants) plus 1,254 subjects from 6 global collaborators. Nearly every sample came with metadata listing a de-identified subject ID, COVID-19 status, age in years and sex. Where HLA class I and class II types were available, the types were taken from metadata supplied by the sample provider, not from assay-based typing.

The study at large found these results: How much clinical and demographic metadata was included differed by source and by participant, and the metadata was provided uncurated.

Participants in the prospective study were aged about 18 to 100 years, lived in about two dozen United States geographic areas, and enrolled through a virtual design. In the prospective study, cohorts were assigned on the basis of participant-reported clinical history obtained from a screening survey and a study questionnaire. Recovered participants in ImmuneRACE Cohort 3 were defined by two consecutive negative NP/OP PCR tests, clearance by a healthcare professional, or resolution of symptoms. Mobile phlebotomists in the prospective study collected whole blood, serum and a nasopharyngeal or oropharyngeal swab from every participant. Over an approximately 2-month period, participants in the prospective study had the option of providing additional blood draws and questionnaires. Prospective study blood samples were shipped either frozen or at room temperature before DNA extraction.

This receptor was obtained from a woman aged 60-75 years who had recovered from COVID-19. In this chain, TRBV18 is recombined with TRBJ1-2, with no D gene named confidently. Sequenced material: PBMCs or T cells enriched from blood (not recorded which). The sequence in DNA is TGTGCCAGCTCACCGGAGGTGTCAGGCTATGGCTACACCTTC. It specifies CASSPEVSGYGYTF.